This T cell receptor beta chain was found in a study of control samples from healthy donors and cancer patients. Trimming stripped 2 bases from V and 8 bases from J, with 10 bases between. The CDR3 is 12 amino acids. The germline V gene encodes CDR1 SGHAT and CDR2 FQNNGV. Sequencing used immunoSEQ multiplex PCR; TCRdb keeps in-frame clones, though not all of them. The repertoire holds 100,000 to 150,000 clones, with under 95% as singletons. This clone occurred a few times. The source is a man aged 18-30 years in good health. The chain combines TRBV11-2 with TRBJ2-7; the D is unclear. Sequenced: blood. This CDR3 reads CASSLSSTQQYF. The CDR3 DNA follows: TGTGCCAGCAGCTTATCGTCTACCCAGCAGTACTTC. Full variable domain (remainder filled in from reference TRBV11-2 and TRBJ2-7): EAGVAQSPRYKIIEKRQSVAFWCNPISGHATLYWYQQILGQGPKLLIQFQNNGVVDDSQLPKDRFSAERLKGVDSTLKIQPAKLEDSAVYLCASSLSSTQQYFGPGTRLTVT.